This entry is about one T cell receptor (beta chain). These data are taken from a study of blood T cell repertoires in COVID-19. Across the study: Acute and convalescent COVID-19 samples came from the United States, Italy and Spain. PBMCs, B-cell-depleted T cells, or T cells provided the cDNA or gDNA that made up the material.

This CDR3 spans 16 amino acids. V lost 3 bases and J 2 bases, leaving 14 bases between the germline ends. Germline V gene sequence: CDR1 SGHRS, CDR2 YFSETQ. In the study's own analysis: Estimates of nucleated cell counts were drawn from the amplification of reference gene primers. Assay used: immunoSEQ multiplex PCR; TCRdb lists only in-frame clones, some missing. The V and J calls and clone size are taken from that table; D and trimming were inferred from the DNA. The sample carries 220,000 or so clones, about nine tenths recorded once. This sequence joins TRBV5-1 and TRBJ2-2; possible D gene TRBD1, 6 bases. This clonotype was sampled from a man aged 45-60 years who had been exposed to COVID-19. Sequencing input: PBMCs or T cells enriched from blood (not recorded which). The chain's CDR3 is CASSSTGTQNTGELFF. CDR3 sequence (DNA): TGCGCCAGCAGCTCTACCGGGACACAAAACACCGGGGAGCTGTTTTTT. The complete variable domain, with remaining parts taken from reference TRBV5-1 and TRBJ2-2, reads KAGVTQTPRYLIKTRGQQVTLSCSPISGHRSVSWYQQTPGQGLQFLFEYFSETQRNKGNFPGRFSGRQFSNSRSEMNVSTLELGDSALYLCASSSTGTQNTGELFFGEGSRLTVL.